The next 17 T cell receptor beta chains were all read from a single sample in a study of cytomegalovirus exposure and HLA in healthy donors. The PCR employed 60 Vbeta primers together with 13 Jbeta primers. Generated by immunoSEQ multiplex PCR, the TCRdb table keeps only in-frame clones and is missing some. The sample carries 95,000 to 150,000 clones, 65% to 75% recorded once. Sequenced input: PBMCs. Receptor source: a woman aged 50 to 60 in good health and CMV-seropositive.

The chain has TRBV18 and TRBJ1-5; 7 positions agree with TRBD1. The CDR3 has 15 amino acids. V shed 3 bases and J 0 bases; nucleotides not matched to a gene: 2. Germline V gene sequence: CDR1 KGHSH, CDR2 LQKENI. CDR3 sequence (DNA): TGTGCCAGCTCACCGGGACAGCTTAGCAATCAGCCCCAGCATTTT. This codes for CASSPGQLSNQPQHF.

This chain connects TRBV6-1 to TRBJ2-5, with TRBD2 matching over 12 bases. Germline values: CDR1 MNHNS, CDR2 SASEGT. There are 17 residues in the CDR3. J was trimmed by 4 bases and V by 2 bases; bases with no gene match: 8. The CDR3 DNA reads TGTGCCAGCAGTGAATATCTAGCGGGGGGGAGGGGAGAGACCCAGTACTTC. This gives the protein CASSEYLAGGRGETQYF.

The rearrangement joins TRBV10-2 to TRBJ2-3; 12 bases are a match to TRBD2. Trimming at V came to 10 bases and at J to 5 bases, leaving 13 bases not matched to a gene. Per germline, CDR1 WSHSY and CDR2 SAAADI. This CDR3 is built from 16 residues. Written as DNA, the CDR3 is TGCGCCACCAGGCGGTCTAGCGGGGGGGCCGGAGATACGCAGTATTTT. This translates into CATRRSSGGAGDTQYF.

CDR3 DNA: TGTGCCAGCAGCTCCAATAACAGGGTTTACGAGCAGTACTTC. This sequence encodes CASSSNNRVYEQYF. V is TRBV5-4 and J is TRBJ2-5; possible D gene TRBD1, 6 bases. The tail of the sequence fits TRBJ2-7 better, so the J call may be wrong. Germline CDR1 reads SGHNT; CDR2 reads YYREEE (reference sequence). The CDR3 length is 14 residues.

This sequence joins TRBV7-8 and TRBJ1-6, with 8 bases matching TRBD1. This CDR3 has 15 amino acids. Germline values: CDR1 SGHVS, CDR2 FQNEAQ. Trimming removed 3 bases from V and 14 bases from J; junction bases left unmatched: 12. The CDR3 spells CASSFRDRTDSALHF. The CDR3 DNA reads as TGTGCCAGCAGCTTCAGGGACAGGACGGATTCGGCCCTCCACTTT.

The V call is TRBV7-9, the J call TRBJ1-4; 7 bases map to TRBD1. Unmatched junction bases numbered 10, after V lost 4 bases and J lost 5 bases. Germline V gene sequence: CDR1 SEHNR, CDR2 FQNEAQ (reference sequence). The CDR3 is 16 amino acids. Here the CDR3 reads CASSWTGQVSNEKLFF. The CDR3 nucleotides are TGTGCCAGCAGCTGGACCGGACAGGTCTCCAATGAAAAACTGTTTTTT.

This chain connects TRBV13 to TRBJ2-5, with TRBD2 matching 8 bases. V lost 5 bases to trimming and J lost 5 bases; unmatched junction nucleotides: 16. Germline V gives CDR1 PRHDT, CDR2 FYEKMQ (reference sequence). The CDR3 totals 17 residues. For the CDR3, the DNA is TGTGCCAGCAGCCCAGGAGGGGAGCGGGGGACTATGGAGACCCAGTACTTC. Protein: CASSPGGERGTMETQYF.

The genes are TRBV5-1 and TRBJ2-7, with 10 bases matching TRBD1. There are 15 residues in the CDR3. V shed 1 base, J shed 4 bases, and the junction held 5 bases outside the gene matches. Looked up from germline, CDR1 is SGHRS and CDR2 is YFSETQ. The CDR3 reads CASSLSGQGIYEQYF. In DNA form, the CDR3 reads TGCGCCAGCAGCTTGTCGGGACAGGGGATTTACGAGCAGTACTTC.

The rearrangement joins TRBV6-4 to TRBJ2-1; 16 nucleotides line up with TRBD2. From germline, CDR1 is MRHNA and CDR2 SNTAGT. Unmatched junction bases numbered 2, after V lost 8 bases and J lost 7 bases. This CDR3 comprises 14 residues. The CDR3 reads CASSGLAGGNEQFF. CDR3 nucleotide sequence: TGTGCCAGCTCGGGACTAGCGGGGGGGAATGAGCAGTTCTTC.

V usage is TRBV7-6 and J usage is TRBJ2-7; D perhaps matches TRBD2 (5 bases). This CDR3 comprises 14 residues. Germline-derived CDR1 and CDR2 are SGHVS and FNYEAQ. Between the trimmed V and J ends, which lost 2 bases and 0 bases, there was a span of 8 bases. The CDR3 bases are TGTGCCAGCAGCTTAAATGAGGGCTCCTACGAGCAGTACTTC. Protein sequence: CASSLNEGSYEQYF. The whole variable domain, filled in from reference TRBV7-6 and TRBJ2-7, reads GAGVSQSPRYKVTKRGQDVALRCDPISGHVSLYWYRQALGQGPEFLTYFNYEAQQDKSGLPNDRFSAERPEGSISTLTIQRTEQRDSAMYRCASSLNEGSYEQYFGPGTRLTVT.

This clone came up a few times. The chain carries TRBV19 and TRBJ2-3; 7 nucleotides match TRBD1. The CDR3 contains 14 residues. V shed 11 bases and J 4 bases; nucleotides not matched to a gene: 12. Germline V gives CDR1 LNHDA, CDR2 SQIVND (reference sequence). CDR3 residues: CAARQGSSPDTQYF. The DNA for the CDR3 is TGTGCCGCACGACAGGGCTCTTCCCCAGATACGCAGTATTTT.

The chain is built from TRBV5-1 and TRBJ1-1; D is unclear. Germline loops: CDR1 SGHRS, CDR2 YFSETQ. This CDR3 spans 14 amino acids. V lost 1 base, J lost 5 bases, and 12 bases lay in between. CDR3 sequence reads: CASSLTGEETEAFF. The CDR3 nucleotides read TGCGCCAGCAGCTTGACTGGGGAGGAGACTGAAGCTTTCTTT. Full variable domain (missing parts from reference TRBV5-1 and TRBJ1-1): KAGVTQTPRYLIKTRGQQVTLSCSPISGHRSVSWYQQTPGQGLQFLFEYFSETQRNKGNFPGRFSGRQFSNSRSEMNVSTLELGDSALYLCASSLTGEETEAFFGQGTRLTVV.

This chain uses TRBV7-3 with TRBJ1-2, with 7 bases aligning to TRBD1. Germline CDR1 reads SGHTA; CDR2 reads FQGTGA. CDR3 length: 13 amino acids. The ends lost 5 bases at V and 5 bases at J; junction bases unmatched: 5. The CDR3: CASSLGTAYGYTF. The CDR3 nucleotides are TGTGCCAGCAGCCTCGGGACAGCTTATGGCTACACCTTC.

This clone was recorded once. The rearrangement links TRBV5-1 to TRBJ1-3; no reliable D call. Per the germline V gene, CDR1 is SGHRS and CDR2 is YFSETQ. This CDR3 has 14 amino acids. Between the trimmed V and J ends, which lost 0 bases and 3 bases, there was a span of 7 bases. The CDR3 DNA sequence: TGCGCCAGCAGCTTGGTACCGGGTGGAAACACCATATATTTT. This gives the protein CASSLVPGGNTIYF.

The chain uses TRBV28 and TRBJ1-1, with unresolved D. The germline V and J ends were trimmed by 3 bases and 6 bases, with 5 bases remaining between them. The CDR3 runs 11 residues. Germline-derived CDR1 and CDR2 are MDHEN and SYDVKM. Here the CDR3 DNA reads TGTGCCAGCAGTTTTGCGTCTGAAGCTTTCTTT. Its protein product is CASSFASEAFF.

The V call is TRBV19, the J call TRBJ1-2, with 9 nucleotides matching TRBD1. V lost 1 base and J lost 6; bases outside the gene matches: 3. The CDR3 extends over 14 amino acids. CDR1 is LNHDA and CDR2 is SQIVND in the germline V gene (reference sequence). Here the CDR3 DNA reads TGTGCCAGTAGTATAGGAAGGACAGGGGATGGCTACACCTTC. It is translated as CASSIGRTGDGYTF.

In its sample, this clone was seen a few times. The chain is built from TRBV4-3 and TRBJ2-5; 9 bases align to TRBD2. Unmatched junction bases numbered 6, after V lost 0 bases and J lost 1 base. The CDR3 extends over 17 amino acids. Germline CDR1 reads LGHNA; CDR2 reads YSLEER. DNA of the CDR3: TGCGCCAGCAGCCAAGAGGTAGCGGGGGCCCTCCAAGAGACCCAGTACTTC. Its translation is CASSQEVAGALQETQYF.